The present T cell receptor beta chain was sequenced within a study of T-cell reconstitution after alpha-beta-depleted transplantation in children. The length of the CDR3 is 17 residues. V was clipped by 3 bases and J by 3 bases; unmatched bases: 7. CDR1 KGHDR and CDR2 SFDVKD come from the germline V gene. Construction of the TCRbeta library involved unique molecular identifiers. TCRdb re-called the PCR reads through MiXCR, storing one row per CDR3 protein. Of 300,000 or so distinct CDR3 sequences in the sample, 23% are singletons; the top ten hold over 9.5%. As regards this clonotype: The antigen is unknown.

Study-wide findings and caveats: Surviving recipient cells, namely T cells and thymic progenitors, were the source of high day-60 TCRbeta diversity in some patients. By one year post-transplant, T-cell counts and diversity largely arose from T cells that were newly produced. Several hundred expanded graft clones reportedly were the source of alpha-beta T cells about two months after transplant.

The specimen was PBMCs, mostly from graft donor cells, collected 180 days after TCRalphabeta/CD19-depleted stem cell transplant. The rearrangement links TRBV24-1 to TRBJ2-1; 10 bases are a match to TRBD2. This receptor was taken from a male patient between 10 and 17 years old who had a stem cell transplant for acute lymphoblastic leukemia, so the T cells may come from the graft donor. CDR3 sequence (DNA): TGTGCCACCAGTGATGCTTTCGGACTAGCGGACTACAATGAGCAGTTCTTC. Translation: CATSDAFGLADYNEQFF.